The 15 T cell receptor beta chains given below trace back to one sample, sequenced in a study of metastatic and nonmetastatic thyroid tumors. TCRdb re-called the PCR reads through MiXCR. Among around 26,000 clones listed, less than 25% were seen once. Every patient underwent thyroid surgery untreated. Sample: blood. These receptors were obtained from a female donor with papillary thyroid cancer or a benign thyroid nodule (not recorded which). Some clones in this sample may be carry-over from other donors' samples.

The V call is TRBV5-1, the J call TRBJ1-1, with 7 bases identical to TRBD1. Looked up from germline, CDR1 is SGHRS and CDR2 is YFSETQ. With 3 bases clipped from V and 8 bases from J, the junction kept 7 bases outside the gene matches. The CDR3 has 13 amino acids. CDR3 in amino acids: CASSSAQGVEAFF. The CDR3 bases are TGCGCCAGCAGCTCGGCTCAGGGGGTGGAAGCTTTCTTT.

The J gene is TRBJ1-5, the V gene TRBV7-9; D ambiguous. V was pared by 4 bases and J by 1 base, with 11 bases between. The germline gives CDR1 SEHNR, CDR2 FQNEAQ (reference sequence). The CDR3 spans 15 residues. The CDR3 nucleotides are TGTGCCAGCAGCTCGGGAGAGACGAGCAATCAGCCCCAGCATTTT. This sequence encodes CASSSGETSNQPQHF.

This clone was seen repeatedly, ten times or more. V usage is TRBV3-1 and J usage is TRBJ2-5, with D tentatively TRBD2 (5 bases). The ends were cut back, 0 bases at V and 2 bases at J, with 7 bases in the middle. Per the germline V gene, CDR1 is LGHDT and CDR2 is YNNKEL (reference sequence). CDR3 length: 14 residues. CDR3 amino acids: CASSQESGQETQYF. In nucleotides, the CDR3 is TGTGCCAGCAGCCAAGAAAGCGGACAAGAGACCCAGTACTTC.

For this clone: At one end the junction does not follow the germline gene, possibly because of a read error. J is TRBJ2-2 and V is TRBV2, with 7 bases identical to TRBD2. Looked up from germline, CDR1 is SNHLY and CDR2 is FYNNEI. The CDR3 is 12 residues long. The CDR3 is CASNGEWREPFF. DNA of the CDR3: TGTGCCAGCAATGGGGAATGGCGGGAGCCGTTTTTT.

This clone was detected only a few times. A junction boundary mismatches the germline segment, possibly from a read error. V usage is TRBV28 and J usage is TRBJ2-7; D gene unclear. The CDR3 is 12 amino acids. Germline V gene lookup returns CDR1 MDHEN and CDR2 SYDVKM. The CDR3 loop reads CANSQPIDEQYF. The CDR3 DNA reads TGTGCCAACAGTCAGCCAATAGACGAGCAGTACTTC.

The CDR3 DNA reads TGTGCCAGCAGTCCGGGGAAGGGCTGGAATCAGCCCCAGCATTTT. Protein sequence: CASSPGKGWNQPQHF. The rearrangement uses TRBV28 and TRBJ1-5; D uncertain. Germline values: CDR1 MDHEN, CDR2 SYDVKM. Trimming stripped 5 bases from V and 4 bases from J, with 15 bases between. The length of the CDR3 is 15 residues.

V is TRBV20-1 and J is TRBJ2-1, with 11 bases matching TRBD2. The germline gives CDR1 DFQATT, CDR2 SNEGSKA (reference sequence). CDR3 length equals 13 residues. CDR3 protein: CSGTSGTYNWQFF. In DNA, the CDR3 is TGCAGCGGGACTAGCGGAACCTACAATTGGCAGTTCTTC.

This clone was detected only a few times. Given the absence of the conserved phenylalanine or tryptophan at the CDR3 end, a read error is likely. The chain recombines TRBV20-1 with TRBJ2-5, with a possible D match to TRBD1 (6 bases). This CDR3 is 15 amino acids long. Germline V gene sequence: CDR1 DFQATT, CDR2 SNEGSKA (reference sequence). V was clipped by 5 bases and J by 5 bases, with 21 bases between them. This CDR3 is CSASPKTGMGETQYS. In DNA, the CDR3 is TGCAGTGCTTCACCAAAGACAGGCATGGGGGAGACCCAGTACTCC.

For this clone: Lacking the conserved final phenylalanine or tryptophan, this CDR3 likely reflects a read error. Because the CDR3's place on the DNA is in doubt, the DNA is left out and the CDR3 is given as listed by TCRdb. This rearrangement joins TRBV2 to TRBJ1-5; TRBD1, the table's D call, lacks a check against the DNA. Per germline, CDR1 SNHLY and CDR2 FYNNEI. From its first to its last residue, the CDR3 has 12 amino acids. The CDR3 here is CASRSGYQPLDV.

This clone was seen repeatedly, ten times or more. The V gene is TRBV10-2, the J gene TRBJ2-3; D is uncertain. V was cut by 3 bases and J by 3 bases, with 7 bases left in between. CDR1 and CDR2 from the germline V gene are WSHSY and SAAADI. This CDR3 is 13 amino acids long. CDR3 nucleotides: TGCGCCAGCAGTGAACCCGGGACAGATACGCAGTATTTT. It encodes CASSEPGTDTQYF.

Comments on this clone: A read error may account for a junction end that differs from germline. The V call is TRBV7-2, the J call TRBJ2-5, with no clear D. CDR3 size: 12 residues. Germline V lookup: CDR1 SGHTA, CDR2 FQGNSA. CDR3 in amino acids: CASSLYQETQHF. The CDR3 region has the DNA TGTGCCAGCAGCTTATACCAAGAGACCCAGCACTTC.

This clone rates as medium-sized. The rearrangement joins TRBV6-6 to TRBJ2-3; no clear D. The CDR3 consists of 15 residues. From germline, CDR1 is MNHNY and CDR2 SVGAGI (reference sequence). Trimming stripped 0 bases from V and 4 bases from J, with 11 bases between. CDR3 region: CASSYSLTLPDTQYF. The CDR3 nucleotides read TGTGCCAGCAGTTACTCGCTTACCCTTCCAGATACGCAGTATTTT.

This sequence joins TRBV10-1 and TRBJ2-2; D is perhaps TRBD2 (5 bases). This CDR3 comprises 13 residues. CDR1 and CDR2 (germline): WNHNN, SYGVQD (reference sequence). Deletions cut 10 bases from V and 2 bases from J, with 11 bases between. The CDR3 sequence: CAISPGNTGELFF. The DNA for the CDR3 is TGCGCCATCTCTCCGGGAAACACCGGGGAGCTGTTTTTT.

This clone was seen ten or more times. The chain uses TRBV9 and TRBJ2-7; 12 bases agree with TRBD2. Germline V gene data show CDR1 as SGDLS and CDR2 as YYNGEE. V was pared by 0 bases and J by 6 bases, with 7 bases of the junction left unmatched. The CDR3 has 16 residues. CDR3 nucleotides: TGTGCCAGCAGCGTAGAGGCTAGCGGGGGGGAGAGCGAGCAGTACTTC. This translates into CASSVEASGGESEQYF.

V is TRBV7-2 and J is TRBJ2-5; D tentatively reads TRBD1 or TRBD2 (6 bases each). Germline assignment: CDR1 SGHTA and CDR2 FQGNSA. The CDR3 sequence is 14 residues long. V shed 1 base and J shed 1 base, with 7 bases lying between them. CDR3 coding DNA: TGTACCAGCAGCTTAGAGGGGGGCCAAGAGACCCAGTACTTC. It yields the protein CTSSLEGGQETQYF.